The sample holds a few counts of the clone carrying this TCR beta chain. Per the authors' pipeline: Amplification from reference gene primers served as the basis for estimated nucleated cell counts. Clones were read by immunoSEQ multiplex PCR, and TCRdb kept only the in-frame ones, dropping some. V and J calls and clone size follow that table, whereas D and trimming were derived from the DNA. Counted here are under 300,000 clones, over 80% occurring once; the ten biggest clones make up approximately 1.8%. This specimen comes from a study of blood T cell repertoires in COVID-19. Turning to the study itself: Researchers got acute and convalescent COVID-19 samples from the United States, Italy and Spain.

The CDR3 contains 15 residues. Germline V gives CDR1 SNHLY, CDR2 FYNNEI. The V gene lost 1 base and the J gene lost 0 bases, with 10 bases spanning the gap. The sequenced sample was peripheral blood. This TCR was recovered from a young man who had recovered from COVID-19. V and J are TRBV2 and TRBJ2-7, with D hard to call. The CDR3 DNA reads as TGTGCCAGCAGTGAAGTTTCCAGGATCTCCTACGAGCAGTACGTC. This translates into CASSEVSRISYEQYV.